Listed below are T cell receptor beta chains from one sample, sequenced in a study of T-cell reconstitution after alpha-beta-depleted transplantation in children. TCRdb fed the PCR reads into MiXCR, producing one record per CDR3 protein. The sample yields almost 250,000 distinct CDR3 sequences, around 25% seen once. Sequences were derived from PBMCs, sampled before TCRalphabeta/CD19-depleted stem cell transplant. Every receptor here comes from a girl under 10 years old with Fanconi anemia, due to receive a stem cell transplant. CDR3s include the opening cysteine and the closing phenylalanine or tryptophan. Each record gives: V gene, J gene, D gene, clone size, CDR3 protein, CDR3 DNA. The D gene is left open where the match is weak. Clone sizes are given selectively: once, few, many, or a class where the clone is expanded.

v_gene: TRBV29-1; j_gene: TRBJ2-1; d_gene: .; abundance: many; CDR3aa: CSVYVDEQFF; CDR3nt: TGCAGCGTTTACGTGGATGAGCAGTTCTTC
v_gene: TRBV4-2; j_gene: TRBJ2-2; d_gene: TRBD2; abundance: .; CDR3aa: CASSQDRRGGVSRELFF; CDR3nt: TGTGCCAGCAGCCAAGACCGGCGGGGGGGCGTCAGCCGGGAGCTGTTTTTT
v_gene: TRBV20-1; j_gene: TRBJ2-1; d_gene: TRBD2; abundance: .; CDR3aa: CSASIGGGYNEQFF; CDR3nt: TGCAGTGCTAGTATCGGCGGGGGCTACAATGAGCAGTTCTTC
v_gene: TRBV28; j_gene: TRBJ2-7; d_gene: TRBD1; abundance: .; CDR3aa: CAMSRGQGRGNEQYF; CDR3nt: TGTGCCATGAGCAGAGGACAGGGGCGGGGGAACGAGCAGTACTTC
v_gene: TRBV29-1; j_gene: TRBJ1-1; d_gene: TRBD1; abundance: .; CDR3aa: CSGWTGEAFF; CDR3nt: TGCAGCGGGTGGACAGGAGAAGCTTTCTTT
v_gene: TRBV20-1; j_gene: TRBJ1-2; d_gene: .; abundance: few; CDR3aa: CSATTDNYGYTF; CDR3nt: TGCAGTGCAACGACGGATAACTATGGCTACACCTTC
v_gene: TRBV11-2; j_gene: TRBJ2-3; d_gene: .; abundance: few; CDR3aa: CASSKLDPSTDTQYF; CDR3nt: TGTGCCAGCTCAAAACTAGACCCGAGCACAGATACGCAGTATTTT
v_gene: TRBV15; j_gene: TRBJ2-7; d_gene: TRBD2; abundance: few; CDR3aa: CATSSYASGRPYEQYF; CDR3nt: TGTGCCACCAGCAGTTATGCTAGCGGGCGCCCCTACGAGCAGTACTTC
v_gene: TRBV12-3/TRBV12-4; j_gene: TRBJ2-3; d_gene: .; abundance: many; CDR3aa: CASSRLDTDTQYF; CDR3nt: TGTGCCAGCAGTCGACTAGACACAGATACGCAGTATTTT
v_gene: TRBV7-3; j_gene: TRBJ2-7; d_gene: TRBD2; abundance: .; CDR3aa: CASSLSGTRPYEQYF; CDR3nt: TGTGCCAGCAGCTTATCCGGGACTAGACCCTACGAGCAGTACTTC
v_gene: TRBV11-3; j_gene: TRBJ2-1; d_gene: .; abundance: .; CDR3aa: CASSVTINEQFF; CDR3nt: TGTGCCAGCAGCGTTACCATCAATGAGCAGTTCTTC
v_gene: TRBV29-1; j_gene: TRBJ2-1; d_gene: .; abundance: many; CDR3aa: CSLYGQNNEQFF; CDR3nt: TGCAGCCTATACGGACAGAACAATGAGCAGTTCTTC
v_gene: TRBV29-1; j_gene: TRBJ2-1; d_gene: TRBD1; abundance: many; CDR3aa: CSVDEGGTGSRNEQFF; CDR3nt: TGCAGCGTTGACGAGGGTGGGACAGGGTCTCGCAATGAGCAGTTCTTC
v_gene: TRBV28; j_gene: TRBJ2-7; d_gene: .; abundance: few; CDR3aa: CASRRPSYEQYF; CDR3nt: TGTGCCAGCAGGCGACCGAGCTACGAGCAGTACTTC
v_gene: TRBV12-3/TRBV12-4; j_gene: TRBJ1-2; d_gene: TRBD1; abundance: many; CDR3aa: CASSSTGGGYTF; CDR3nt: TGTGCCAGCAGTTCTACAGGGGGCGGCTACACCTTC
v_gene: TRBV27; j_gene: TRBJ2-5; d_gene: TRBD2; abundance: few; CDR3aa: CASSLSPLAGGRETQYF; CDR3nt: TGTGCCAGCAGTTTATCCCCACTAGCGGGGGGGCGGGAGACCCAGTACTTC
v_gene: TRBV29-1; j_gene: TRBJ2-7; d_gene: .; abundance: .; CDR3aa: CSVGTHANSYEQYF; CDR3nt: TGCAGCGTCGGAACACATGCCAACTCCTACGAGCAGTACTTC
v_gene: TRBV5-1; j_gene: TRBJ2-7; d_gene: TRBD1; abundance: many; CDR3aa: CASSSGTAFYEQYF; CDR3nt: TGCGCCAGCAGTTCTGGGACAGCCTTCTACGAGCAGTACTTC
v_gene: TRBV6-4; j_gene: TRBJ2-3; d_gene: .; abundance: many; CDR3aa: CASSDSDSDTQYF; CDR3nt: TGTGCCAGCAGTGACTCAGATTCAGATACGCAGTATTTT
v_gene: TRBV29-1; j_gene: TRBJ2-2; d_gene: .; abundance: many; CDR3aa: CSARLGTELFF; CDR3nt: TGCAGCGCGCGTCTCGGGACAGAGCTGTTTTTT
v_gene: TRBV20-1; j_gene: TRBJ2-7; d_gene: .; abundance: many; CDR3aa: CSARDSGRVDEQYF; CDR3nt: TGCAGTGCTAGAGATTCGGGGCGGGTCGACGAGCAGTACTTC
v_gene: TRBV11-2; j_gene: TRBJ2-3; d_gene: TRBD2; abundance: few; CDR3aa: CASSPGLALTDTQYF; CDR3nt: TGTGCCAGCAGCCCCGGACTAGCCCTCACAGATACGCAGTATTTT
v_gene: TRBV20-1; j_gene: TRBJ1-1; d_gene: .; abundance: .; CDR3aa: CSAIRDAGYSAFF; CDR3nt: TGCAGTGCTATCCGGGACGCTGGCTACTCAGCTTTCTTT
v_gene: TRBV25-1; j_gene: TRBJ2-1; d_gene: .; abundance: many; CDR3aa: CASSEYYATSSHNEQFF; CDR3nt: TGTGCCAGCAGTGAATATTACGCCACTTCCTCTCACAATGAGCAGTTCTTC
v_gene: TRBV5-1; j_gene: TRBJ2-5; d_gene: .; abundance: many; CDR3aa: CASSPLSGGKETQYF; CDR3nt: TGCGCCAGCAGCCCCCTGTCCGGTGGGAAAGAGACCCAGTACTTC
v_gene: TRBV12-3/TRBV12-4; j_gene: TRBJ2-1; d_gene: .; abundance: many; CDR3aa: CASSLGLVNEQFF; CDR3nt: TGTGCCAGCAGTTTGGGCCTAGTCAATGAGCAGTTCTTC
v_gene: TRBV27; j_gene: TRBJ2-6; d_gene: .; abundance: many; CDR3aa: CASSFLPPGTGANVLTF; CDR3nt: TGTGCCAGCAGTTTCCTCCCACCGGGGACTGGGGCCAACGTCCTGACTTTC
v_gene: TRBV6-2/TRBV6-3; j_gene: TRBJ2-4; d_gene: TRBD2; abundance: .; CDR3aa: CASSYEAGGSLAKNIQYF; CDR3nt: TGTGCCAGCAGTTACGAAGCGGGAGGTTCGCTAGCCAAAAACATTCAGTACTTC
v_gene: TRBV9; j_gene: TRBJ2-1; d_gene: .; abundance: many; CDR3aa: CASSTSSHEQFF; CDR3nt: TGTGCCAGCAGCACTAGCTCTCATGAGCAGTTCTTC
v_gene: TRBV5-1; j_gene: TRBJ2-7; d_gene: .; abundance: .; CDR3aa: CASSLAKEAPSAKQYF; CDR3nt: TGCGCCAGCAGCTTGGCAAAGGAGGCCCCCTCGGCTAAGCAGTACTTC
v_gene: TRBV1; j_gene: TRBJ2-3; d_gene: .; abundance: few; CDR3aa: CTSSQDQPGLAGGNRTDTQYF; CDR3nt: TGCACCAGCAGCCAAGATCAGCCGGGACTAGCGGGGGGTAACCGCACAGATACGCAGTATTTT
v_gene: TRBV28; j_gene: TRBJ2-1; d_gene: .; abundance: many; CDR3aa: CATSWSGTPSYNEQFF; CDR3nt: TGTGCCACCTCCTGGTCCGGGACCCCTTCCTACAATGAGCAGTTCTTC
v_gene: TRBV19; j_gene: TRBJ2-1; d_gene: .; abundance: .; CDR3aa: CASSIAYSNEQFF; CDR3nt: TGTGCCAGTAGTATAGCTTACTCCAATGAGCAGTTCTTC
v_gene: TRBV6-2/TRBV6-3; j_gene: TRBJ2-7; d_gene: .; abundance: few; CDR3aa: CASSYTGATYEQYF; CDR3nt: TGTGCCAGCAGTTACACGGGGGCGACCTACGAGCAGTACTTC
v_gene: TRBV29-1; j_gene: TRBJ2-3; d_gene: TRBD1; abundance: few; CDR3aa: CSVKGRDRGPDTQYF; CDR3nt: TGCAGCGTTAAAGGCCGGGACAGGGGGCCAGATACGCAGTATTTT
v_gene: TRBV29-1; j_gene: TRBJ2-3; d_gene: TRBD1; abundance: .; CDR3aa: CSVEAYRTGMYTQYF; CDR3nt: TGCAGCGTTGAAGCTTATAGGACAGGGATGTATACGCAGTATTTT
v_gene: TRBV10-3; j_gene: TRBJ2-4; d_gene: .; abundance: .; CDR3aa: CAISLKGLAKNIQYF; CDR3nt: TGTGCCATCAGCTTAAAGGGACTTGCCAAAAACATTCAGTACTTC
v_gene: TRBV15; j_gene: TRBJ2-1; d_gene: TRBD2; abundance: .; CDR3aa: CATRPLAGGPYNEQFF; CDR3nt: TGTGCCACCCGACCCTTAGCGGGAGGGCCCTACAATGAGCAGTTCTTC
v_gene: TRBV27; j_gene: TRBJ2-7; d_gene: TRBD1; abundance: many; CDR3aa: CASRKGAGYEQYF; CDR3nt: TGTGCCAGCCGAAAGGGGGCGGGCTACGAGCAGTACTTC
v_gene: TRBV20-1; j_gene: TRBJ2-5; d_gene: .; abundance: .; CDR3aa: CSAIQRYQYF; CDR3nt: TGCAGTGCCATACAGCGGTACCAGTACTTC
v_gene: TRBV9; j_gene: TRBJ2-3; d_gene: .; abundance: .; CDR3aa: CASSVWGAHTDTQYF; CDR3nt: TGTGCCAGCAGCGTGTGGGGGGCCCACACAGATACGCAGTATTTT
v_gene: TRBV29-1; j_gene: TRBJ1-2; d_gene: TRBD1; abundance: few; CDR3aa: CSVDGQGVGYGYTF; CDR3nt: TGCAGCGTTGACGGTCAGGGGGTTGGCTATGGCTACACCTTC
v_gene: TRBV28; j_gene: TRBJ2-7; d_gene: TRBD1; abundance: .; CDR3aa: CASSVQGARYEQYF; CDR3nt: TGTGCCAGCAGTGTACAGGGGGCGCGCTACGAGCAGTACTTC
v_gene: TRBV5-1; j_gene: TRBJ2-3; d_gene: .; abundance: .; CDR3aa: CASSLGTWADTQYF; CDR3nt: TGCGCCAGCAGCTTGGGAACGTGGGCAGATACGCAGTATTTT
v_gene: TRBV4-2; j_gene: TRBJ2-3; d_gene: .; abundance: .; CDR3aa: CASSPAGSDTQYF; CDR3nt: TGTGCCAGCAGCCCTGCAGGGTCAGATACGCAGTATTTT
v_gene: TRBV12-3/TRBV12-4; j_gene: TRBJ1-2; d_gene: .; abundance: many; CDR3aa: CASSVTGYGYTF; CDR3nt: TGTGCCAGCAGCGTGACAGGCTATGGCTACACCTTC
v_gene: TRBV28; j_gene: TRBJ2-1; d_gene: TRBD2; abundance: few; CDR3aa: CASSLLLGGGQQSSYNEQFF; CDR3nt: TGTGCCAGCAGTTTATTACTCGGCGGGGGGCAACAAAGCTCCTACAATGAGCAGTTCTTC
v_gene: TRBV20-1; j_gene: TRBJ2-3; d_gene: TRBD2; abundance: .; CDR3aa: CSAMTSGGADTQYF; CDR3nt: TGCAGTGCCATGACTAGCGGGGGGGCAGATACGCAGTATTTT
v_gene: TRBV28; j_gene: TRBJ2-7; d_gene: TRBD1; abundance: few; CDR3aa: CASRRTTGTYEQYF; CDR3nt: TGTGCCAGCAGGAGAACGACAGGGACCTACGAGCAGTACTTC
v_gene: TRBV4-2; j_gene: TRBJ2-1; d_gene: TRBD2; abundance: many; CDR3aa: CASSQDVERGGWGNEQFF; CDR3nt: TGTGCCAGCAGCCAAGATGTTGAGCGGGGGGGCTGGGGCAATGAGCAGTTCTTC